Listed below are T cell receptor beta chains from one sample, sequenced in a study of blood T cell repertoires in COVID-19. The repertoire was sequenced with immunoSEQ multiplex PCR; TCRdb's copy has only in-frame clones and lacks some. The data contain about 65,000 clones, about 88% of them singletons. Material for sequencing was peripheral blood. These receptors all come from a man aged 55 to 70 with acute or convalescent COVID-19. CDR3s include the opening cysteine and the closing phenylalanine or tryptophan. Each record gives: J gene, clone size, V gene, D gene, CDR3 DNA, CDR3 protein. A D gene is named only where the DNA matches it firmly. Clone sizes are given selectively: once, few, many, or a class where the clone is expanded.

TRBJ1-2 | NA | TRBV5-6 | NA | TGTGCCAGCAGCTGGGACTTCTATGGCTACACCTTC | CASSWDFYGYTF
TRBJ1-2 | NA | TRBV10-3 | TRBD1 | TGTGCCATCAGTGAGTCCATAACAGGGGGAAATGGCTACACCTTC | CAISESITGGNGYTF
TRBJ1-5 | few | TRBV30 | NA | TGTGCCTGGAGTCGTTCGGGGGGAGGCAATCAGCCCCAGCATTTT | CAWSRSGGGNQPQHF
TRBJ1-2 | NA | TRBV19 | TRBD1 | TGTGCCAGTAGTCTGGGACAGCAATTCTATGGCTACACCTTC | CASSLGQQFYGYTF
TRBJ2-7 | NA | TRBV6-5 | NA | TGTGCCAGCAGTTACTCTCCCACCTACGAGCAGTACTTC | CASSYSPTYEQYF
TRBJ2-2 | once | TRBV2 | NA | TGTGCCAGCAGTCAGGGTGGATTGGGGACCGGGGAGCTGTTTTTT | CASSQGGLGTGELFF
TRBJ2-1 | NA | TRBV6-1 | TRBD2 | TGTGCCAGCAGTGATATAGCGGGGGTCGGCGCCTACAATGAGCAGTTCTTC | CASSDIAGVGAYNEQFF
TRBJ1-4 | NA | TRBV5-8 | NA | TGTGCCAGCAGCTTCGGTCGGAGAGACAATGAAAAACTGTTTTTT | CASSFGRRDNEKLFF
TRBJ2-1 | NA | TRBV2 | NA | TGTGCCAGTCGTAGCAAGTCATCGGCCCCAAATGAGCAGTTCTTC | CASRSKSSAPNEQFF
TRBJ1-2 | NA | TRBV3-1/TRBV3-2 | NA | TGTGCCAGCAGCCGTCTCGCGGGGGAAGGATCTGGCTACACCTTC | CASSRLAGEGSGYTF
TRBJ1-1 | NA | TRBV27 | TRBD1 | TGTGCCAGCAGCCCCAGGGGGCAGACGAACACTGAAGCTTTCTTT | CASSPRGQTNTEAFF
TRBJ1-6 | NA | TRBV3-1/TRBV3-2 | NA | TGTGCCAGCAGCCTGGCACAGGGCTACATTTCACCCCTCCACTTT | CASSLAQGYISPLHF
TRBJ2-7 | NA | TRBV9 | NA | TGTGCCAGCAGCGGCAGGTCGCCCTACGAGCAGTACTTC | CASSGRSPYEQYF
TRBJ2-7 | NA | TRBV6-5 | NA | TGTGCCAGCAGTCCCTCTCAGGGCGAGCAGTACTTC | CASSPSQGEQYF
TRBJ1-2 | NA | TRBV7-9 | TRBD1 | TGTGCCAGTCCCAAGGACAGGGGAGGCTACACCTTC | CASPKDRGGYTF
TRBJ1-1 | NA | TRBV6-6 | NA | TGTGCCAGTCAGGGGAGGAACACTGAAGCTTTCTTT | CASQGRNTEAFF
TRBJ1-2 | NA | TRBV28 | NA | TGTGCCAGCAGTTTATCGGGGGGTACTGGCTACACCTTC | CASSLSGGTGYTF
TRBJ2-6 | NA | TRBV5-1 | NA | TGCGCCAGCAGCCACCAGGATGCTGGGGCCAACGTCCTGACTTTC | CASSHQDAGANVLTF